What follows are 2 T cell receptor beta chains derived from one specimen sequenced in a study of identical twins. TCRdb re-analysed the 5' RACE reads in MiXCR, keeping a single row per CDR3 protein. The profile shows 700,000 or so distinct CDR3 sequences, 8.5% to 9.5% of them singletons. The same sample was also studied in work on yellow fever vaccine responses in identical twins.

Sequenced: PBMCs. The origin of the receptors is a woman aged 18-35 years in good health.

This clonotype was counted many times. CDR3 DNA: TGTGCCAGCAGACTAGCGGGAGGCTCCTACGAGCAGTACTTC. This gives the protein CASRLAGGSYEQYF. The V and J genes are TRBV12-3 or TRBV12-4 and TRBJ2-7; 12 bases line up with TRBD2. Losses at the gene ends were 6 bases for V and 0 bases for J; bases not matched to a gene: 0. CDR3 size: 14 residues.

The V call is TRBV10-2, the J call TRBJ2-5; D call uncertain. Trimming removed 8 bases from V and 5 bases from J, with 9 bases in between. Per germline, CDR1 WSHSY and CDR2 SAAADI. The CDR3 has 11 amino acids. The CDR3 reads CASLNSETQYF. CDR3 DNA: TGCGCCAGCCTAAATAGTGAGACCCAGTACTTC.